These T cell receptor beta chains were read from a single sample in a study of blood T cell repertoires in COVID-19. Only in-frame clones appear in the TCRdb table, and some are missing; sequencing was by immunoSEQ multiplex PCR. The table records more than 95,000 clones, more than 70% of them present only once. The sample comprised peripheral blood. These receptors came from a woman aged 60-70 years in a cohort sampled during active or convalescent COVID-19. Both conserved end residues are part of each CDR3. D genes are given only for firm matches. The listing skips clone size in some rows; elsewhere it reads once, few, many or a size class.

j_gene: TRBJ2-2
abundance: .
v_gene: TRBV5-6
d_gene: .
CDR3nt: TGTGCCAGCAGCTTAATAGCAGACACCGGGGAGCTGTTTTTT
CDR3aa: CASSLIADTGELFF

j_gene: TRBJ2-7
abundance: .
v_gene: TRBV7-7
d_gene: .
CDR3nt: TGTGCTAGCAGCCCAGGGGTGGGCTCCTACGAGCAGTACTTC
CDR3aa: CASSPGVGSYEQYF

j_gene: TRBJ2-7
abundance: .
v_gene: TRBV3-1/TRBV3-2
d_gene: .
CDR3nt: TGTGCCAGCAGCCAGGATCTAGTGGGAGCCTACGAGCAGTACTTC
CDR3aa: CASSQDLVGAYEQYF

j_gene: TRBJ1-5
abundance: .
v_gene: TRBV19
d_gene: .
CDR3nt: TGTGCCAGTAGTGGAACAGGCTCCTTTAGCAATCAGCCCCAGCATTTT
CDR3aa: CASSGTGSFSNQPQHF

j_gene: TRBJ2-2
abundance: .
v_gene: TRBV10-1
d_gene: TRBD2
CDR3nt: TGCGCCAGCAGCAAGGGACTAGCTACGAACACCGGGGAGCTGTTTTTT
CDR3aa: CASSKGLATNTGELFF

j_gene: TRBJ1-6
abundance: .
v_gene: TRBV10-3
d_gene: .
CDR3nt: TGTGCCATCAGTCGACAGCTGAGCTCCTATAATTCACCCCTCCACTTT
CDR3aa: CAISRQLSSYNSPLHF

j_gene: TRBJ2-7
abundance: .
v_gene: TRBV5-1
d_gene: TRBD2
CDR3nt: TGCGCCAGCAGCTTGGCCACGTTTGGACTAGCGTTCTACGAGCAGTACTTC
CDR3aa: CASSLATFGLAFYEQYF

j_gene: TRBJ2-2
abundance: .
v_gene: TRBV4-2
d_gene: TRBD2
CDR3nt: TGTGCCAGCAGCCAGGGGACTAGCGGGAACACCGGGGAGCTGTTTTTT
CDR3aa: CASSQGTSGNTGELFF

j_gene: TRBJ2-5
abundance: .
v_gene: TRBV19
d_gene: TRBD2
CDR3nt: TGTGCCAGTAGTATGAGCGGGGGGCGCCAAGAGACCCAGTACTTC
CDR3aa: CASSMSGGRQETQYF

j_gene: TRBJ2-1
abundance: .
v_gene: TRBV7-9
d_gene: .
CDR3nt: TGTGCCAGCAGCTTCCCAACAGGGAATAGTAATGAGCAGTTCTTC
CDR3aa: CASSFPTGNSNEQFF

j_gene: TRBJ2-7
abundance: .
v_gene: TRBV10-2
d_gene: .
CDR3nt: TGCGCCAGCAGTAAGGCAGGATCCTCCTACGAGCAGTACTTC
CDR3aa: CASSKAGSSYEQYF

j_gene: TRBJ1-2
abundance: once
v_gene: TRBV28
d_gene: .
CDR3nt: TGTGCCAGCACCTCGCAGATTTCCTATGGCTACACCTTC
CDR3aa: CASTSQISYGYTF

j_gene: TRBJ2-3
abundance: few
v_gene: TRBV2
d_gene: .
CDR3nt: TGTGCCAGCGGAGGGCGCAGTACCAGCACAGATACGCAGTATTTT
CDR3aa: CASGGRSTSTDTQYF

j_gene: TRBJ1-2
abundance: .
v_gene: TRBV29-1
d_gene: .
CDR3nt: TGCAGCGTTGAAGGTAGTCTCTATGGCTACACCTTC
CDR3aa: CSVEGSLYGYTF

j_gene: TRBJ2-7
abundance: .
v_gene: TRBV6-5
d_gene: TRBD1
CDR3nt: TGTGCCAGCAGTTATCCGACCGGGACAGGGGTATACGAGCAGTACTTC
CDR3aa: CASSYPTGTGVYEQYF

j_gene: TRBJ2-1
abundance: .
v_gene: TRBV11-2
d_gene: .
CDR3nt: TGTGCCAGCAGCTTACAGGGGAATGAGCAGTTCTTC
CDR3aa: CASSLQGNEQFF

j_gene: TRBJ2-1
abundance: .
v_gene: TRBV19
d_gene: .
CDR3nt: TGTGCCAGTAGTATCCGGTTAGGGGCATACAATGAGCAGTTCTTC
CDR3aa: CASSIRLGAYNEQFF

j_gene: TRBJ1-2
abundance: .
v_gene: TRBV6-1
d_gene: TRBD1
CDR3nt: TGTGCCAGCAGTGAGGGCGCCCAGGGGGCAGGTGGCTACACCTTC
CDR3aa: CASSEGAQGAGGYTF

j_gene: TRBJ2-7
abundance: .
v_gene: TRBV11-1
d_gene: TRBD1
CDR3nt: TGTGCCAGCAGCTTAGGACAGGGGGCCAGCTCCTACGAGCAGTACTTC
CDR3aa: CASSLGQGASSYEQYF

j_gene: TRBJ2-1
abundance: .
v_gene: TRBV4-1
d_gene: .
CDR3nt: TGCGCCAGCAGCCAAGAGGGGAGCAGAAGCTCCTACAATGAGCAGTTCTTC
CDR3aa: CASSQEGSRSSYNEQFF

j_gene: TRBJ2-1
abundance: once
v_gene: TRBV20-1
d_gene: TRBD2
CDR3nt: TGCAGTGCTAGTGGCGGGGGGCGGAATGAGCAGTTCTTC
CDR3aa: CSASGGGRNEQFF

j_gene: TRBJ1-5
abundance: few
v_gene: TRBV9
d_gene: TRBD1
CDR3nt: TGTGCCAGCAGCGTAGGGGACAGGGGCCCTCTGGCCCAGCATTTT
CDR3aa: CASSVGDRGPLAQHF

j_gene: TRBJ1-2
abundance: once
v_gene: TRBV12-3/TRBV12-4
d_gene: .
CDR3nt: TGTGCCAGCAGTTTCTATAACTATGGCTACACCTTC
CDR3aa: CASSFYNYGYTF

j_gene: TRBJ2-2
abundance: .
v_gene: TRBV5-1
d_gene: .
CDR3nt: TGCGCCAGCAGCCCCGGTCCCACCGGGGAGCTGTTTTTT
CDR3aa: CASSPGPTGELFF

j_gene: TRBJ2-6
abundance: .
v_gene: TRBV5-1
d_gene: .
CDR3nt: TGCGCCAGCAGCCCTGGGGGGTCTGGGGCCAACGTCCTGACTTTC
CDR3aa: CASSPGGSGANVLTF

j_gene: TRBJ1-6
abundance: .
v_gene: TRBV11-3
d_gene: TRBD1
CDR3nt: TGTGCCAGCAGCAGGGGGCTAGATTCACCCCTCCACTTT
CDR3aa: CASSRGLDSPLHF

j_gene: TRBJ2-1
abundance: .
v_gene: TRBV4-2
d_gene: .
CDR3nt: TGTGCCAGCAGCCCCACCACCGGGGGGCTCTCCTACAATGAGCAGTTCTTC
CDR3aa: CASSPTTGGLSYNEQFF

j_gene: TRBJ2-3
abundance: .
v_gene: TRBV24-1
d_gene: TRBD2
CDR3nt: TGTGCCACCAGTGATCCTCCTAGCGGGATCGAGACAGATACGCAGTATTTT
CDR3aa: CATSDPPSGIETDTQYF

j_gene: TRBJ1-2
abundance: once
v_gene: TRBV10-1
d_gene: TRBD1
CDR3nt: TGCGCCACGACGAGGGACAGGATCCATGGCTACACCTTC
CDR3aa: CATTRDRIHGYTF

j_gene: TRBJ2-1
abundance: .
v_gene: TRBV6-5
d_gene: .
CDR3nt: TGTGCCAGCAAAAAGACCGGGGTCAATGAGCAGTTCTTC
CDR3aa: CASKKTGVNEQFF

j_gene: TRBJ2-1
abundance: .
v_gene: TRBV27
d_gene: TRBD2
CDR3nt: TGTGCCAGCAGCCCAGGACTAGCAGTTGAGCAGTTCTTC
CDR3aa: CASSPGLAVEQFF

j_gene: TRBJ2-1
abundance: .
v_gene: TRBV3-1/TRBV3-2
d_gene: TRBD2
CDR3nt: TGTGCCAGCACGCTTCGGGGGACTAATAACAATGAGCAGTTCTTC
CDR3aa: CASTLRGTNNNEQFF

j_gene: TRBJ1-1
abundance: .
v_gene: TRBV5-1
d_gene: TRBD1
CDR3nt: TGCGCCAGCAGCTGGGCCGGGACAGGGGTCCACATGAACACTGAAGCTTTCTTT
CDR3aa: CASSWAGTGVHMNTEAFF

j_gene: TRBJ2-3
abundance: .
v_gene: TRBV12-3/TRBV12-4
d_gene: .
CDR3nt: TGTGCCAGCAGGATTCTAGGCACAGATACGCAGTATTTT
CDR3aa: CASRILGTDTQYF

j_gene: TRBJ1-2
abundance: .
v_gene: TRBV5-4
d_gene: .
CDR3nt: TGTGCCAGCAGCACCATAGACAGGACGAACTATGGCTACACCTTC
CDR3aa: CASSTIDRTNYGYTF

j_gene: TRBJ2-7
abundance: once
v_gene: TRBV11-2
d_gene: .
CDR3nt: TGTGCCAGCAGCTTAGACCCGGGGAGCTACGAGCAGTACTTC
CDR3aa: CASSLDPGSYEQYF